This T cell receptor beta chain is from a study of T-cell reconstitution after alpha-beta-depleted transplantation in children. The TCRbeta library incorporated unique molecular identifiers. From the PCR reads, TCRdb called clonotypes with MiXCR, one entry per CDR3 protein. Counted here are around 700,000 distinct CDR3 sequences, around 12% occurring once; the ten biggest clones make up 0.79%. Broader study findings: Where some patients showed high TCRbeta diversity at day 60, it came from recipient T cells and thymic progenitors that had survived. About two months after transplant, alpha-beta T cells reportedly came from several hundred expanded graft clones.

The sample holds many counts of this clonotype. Its specificity is unknown. V lost 4 bases to trimming and J lost 4 bases; unmatched junction nucleotides: 8. The CDR3 is made up of 15 amino acids. The specimen was PBMCs, collected before TCRalphabeta/CD19-depleted stem cell transplant. This sequence was found in a girl aged 2 to 10 with congenital amegakaryocytic thrombocytopenia, due to receive a stem cell transplant. V usage is TRBV12-3 or TRBV12-4 and J usage is TRBJ2-5, with 8 nucleotides matching TRBD2. The CDR3 reads CASSWLAGSLETQYF. The CDR3 bases are TGTGCCAGCAGTTGGCTAGCGGGTTCCCTAGAGACCCAGTACTTC.